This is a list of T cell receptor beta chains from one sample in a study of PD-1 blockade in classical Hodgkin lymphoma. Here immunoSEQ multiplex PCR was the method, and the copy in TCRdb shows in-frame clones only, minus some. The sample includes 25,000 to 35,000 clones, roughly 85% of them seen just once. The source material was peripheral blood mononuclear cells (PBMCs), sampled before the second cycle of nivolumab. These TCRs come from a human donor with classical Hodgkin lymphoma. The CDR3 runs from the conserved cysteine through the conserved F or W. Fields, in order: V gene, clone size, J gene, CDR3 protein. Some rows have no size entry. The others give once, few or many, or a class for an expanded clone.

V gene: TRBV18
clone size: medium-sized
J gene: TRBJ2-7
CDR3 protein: CASSPSDPFEQYF

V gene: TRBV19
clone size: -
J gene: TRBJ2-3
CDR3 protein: CASSAPRVRRSTDTQYF

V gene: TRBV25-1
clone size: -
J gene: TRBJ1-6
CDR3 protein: CASSAHLRAPLHF

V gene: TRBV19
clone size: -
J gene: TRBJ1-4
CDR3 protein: CASSRGQLNEKLFF

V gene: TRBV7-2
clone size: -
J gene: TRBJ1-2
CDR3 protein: CASSLDTTGYTF

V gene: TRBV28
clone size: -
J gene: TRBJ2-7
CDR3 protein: CASRRQGAHEQYF

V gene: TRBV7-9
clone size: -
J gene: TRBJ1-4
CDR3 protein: CASSPGGPNEKLFF

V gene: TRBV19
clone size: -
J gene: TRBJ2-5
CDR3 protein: CASRHRVGETQYF

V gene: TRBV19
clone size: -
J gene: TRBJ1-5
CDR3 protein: CASSIGQGESQPQHF

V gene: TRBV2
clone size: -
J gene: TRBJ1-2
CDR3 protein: CASSEGVTGSNYGYTF

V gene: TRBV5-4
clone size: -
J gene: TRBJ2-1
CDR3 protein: CASSLARDRGDEQFF

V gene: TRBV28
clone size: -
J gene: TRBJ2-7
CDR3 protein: CASSSIAGETYEQYF

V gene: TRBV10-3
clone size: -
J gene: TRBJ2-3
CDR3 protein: CAISGPTDTQYF

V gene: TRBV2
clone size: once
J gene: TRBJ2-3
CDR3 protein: CASSVSRAYTQYF

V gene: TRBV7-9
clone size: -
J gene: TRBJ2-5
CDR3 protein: CASSSQETQYF

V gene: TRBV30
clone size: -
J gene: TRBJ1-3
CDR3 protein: CAGTDTSAGYHGNTIYF

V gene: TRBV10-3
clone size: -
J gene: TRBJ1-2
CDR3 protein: CAISESDSNYGYTF

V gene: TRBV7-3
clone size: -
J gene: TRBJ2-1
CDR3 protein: CASSYDRANYNEQFF

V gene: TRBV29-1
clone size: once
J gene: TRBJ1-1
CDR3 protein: CSVAQQGGGTEAFF

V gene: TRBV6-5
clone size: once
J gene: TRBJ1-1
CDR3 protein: CASSRGGGTEAFF

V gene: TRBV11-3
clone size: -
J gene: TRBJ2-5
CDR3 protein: CASSLDSMETQYF

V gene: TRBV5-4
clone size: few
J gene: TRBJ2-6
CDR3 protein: CASRPSSGANVLTF

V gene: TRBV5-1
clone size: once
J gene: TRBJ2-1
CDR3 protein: CTSRTGESYNEQFF

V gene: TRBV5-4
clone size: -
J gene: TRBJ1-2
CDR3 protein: CASSLGQGGSYGYTF

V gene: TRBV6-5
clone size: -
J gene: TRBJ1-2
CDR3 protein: CASSYSGRDGGYTF

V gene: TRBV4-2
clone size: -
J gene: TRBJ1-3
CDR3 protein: CASSTGAGRSGNTIYF

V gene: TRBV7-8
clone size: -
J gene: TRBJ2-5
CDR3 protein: CASSLRILAEGSETQYF

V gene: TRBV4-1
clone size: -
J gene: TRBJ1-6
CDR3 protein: CASSHGGVGGVGGSPLHF

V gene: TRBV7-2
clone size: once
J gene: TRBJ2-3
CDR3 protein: CASSSSLGLSTDTQYF

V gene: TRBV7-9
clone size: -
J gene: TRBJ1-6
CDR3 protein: CASSLVEYNSPLHF

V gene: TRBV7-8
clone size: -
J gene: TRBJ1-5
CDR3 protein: CASSSVRGQPQHF

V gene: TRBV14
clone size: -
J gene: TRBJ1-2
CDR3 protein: CASWSRVFGYTF

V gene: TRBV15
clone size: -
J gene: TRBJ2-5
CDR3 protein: CATSRARDETQYF

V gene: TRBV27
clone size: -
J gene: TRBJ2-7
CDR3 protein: CASSLGDRGIYEQYF

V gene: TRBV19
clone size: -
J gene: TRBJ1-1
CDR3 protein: CASSPTTDSWRTEAFF

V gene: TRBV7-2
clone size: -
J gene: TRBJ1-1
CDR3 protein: CASSPQARGNTEAFF

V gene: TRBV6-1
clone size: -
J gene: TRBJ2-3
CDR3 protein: CASSEVGTQYF

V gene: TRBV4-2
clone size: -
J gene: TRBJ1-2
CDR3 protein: CASSQAGYGYTF

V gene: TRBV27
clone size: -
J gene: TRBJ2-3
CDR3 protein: CASSRREQTDTQYF

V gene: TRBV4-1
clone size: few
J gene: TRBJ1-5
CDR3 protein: CASSQGTAQPQHF

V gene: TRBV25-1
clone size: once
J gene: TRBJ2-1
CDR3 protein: CASTGTSGEAHYNEQFF

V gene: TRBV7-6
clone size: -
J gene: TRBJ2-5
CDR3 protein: CASSLSGFKETQYF

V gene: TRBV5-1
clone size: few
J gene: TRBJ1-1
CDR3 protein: CASSLDSMNTEAFF

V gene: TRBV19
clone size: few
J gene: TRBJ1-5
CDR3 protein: CASSIGNQPQHF

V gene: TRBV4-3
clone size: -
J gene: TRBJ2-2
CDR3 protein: CASSPLRDSYGELFF

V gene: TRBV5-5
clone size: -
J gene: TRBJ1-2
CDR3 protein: CASSWAQNYGYTF

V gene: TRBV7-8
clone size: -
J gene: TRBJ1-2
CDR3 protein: CASSLAGTGVAGYTF

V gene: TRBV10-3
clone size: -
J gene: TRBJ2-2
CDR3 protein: CAIRGLGTGELFF

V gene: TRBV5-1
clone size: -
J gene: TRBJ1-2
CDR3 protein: CASSPGDSSNYGYTF

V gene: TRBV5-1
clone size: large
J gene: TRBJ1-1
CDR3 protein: CASSSDGFATEAFF

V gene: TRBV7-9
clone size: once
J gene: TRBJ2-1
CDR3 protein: CASSFNSAPLSYNEQFF

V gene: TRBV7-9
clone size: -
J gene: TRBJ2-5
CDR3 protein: CASSPIERSVETQYF

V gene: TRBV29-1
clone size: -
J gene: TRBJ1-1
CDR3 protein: CSVGRRTEAFF

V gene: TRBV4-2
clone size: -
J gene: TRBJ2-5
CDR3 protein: CASSQDGRRETQYF

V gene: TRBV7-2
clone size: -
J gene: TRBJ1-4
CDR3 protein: CASSQSQGTEKLFF